This T cell receptor (beta chain) stems from a study of blood T cell repertoires in COVID-19. Study context: Sample material is recorded as cDNA or gDNA derived from T cells, B-cell-depleted T cells, or PBMCs.

Germline values: CDR1 MDHEN, CDR2 SYDVKM. With 11 bases removed from V and 2 bases from J, the gap between germline ends came to 5 bases. The CDR3 consists of 10 residues. Clones were sequenced by immunoSEQ multiplex PCR, and TCRdb holds only the in-frame ones, with some missing. The sample has around 250,000 clones; roughly 88% are singletons. The clonotype originates from an elderly man with acute or convalescent COVID-19. This chain joins TRBV28 and TRBJ2-3; the D is unclear. The sequencing input was peripheral blood. This CDR3 is CAHFTDTQYF. DNA of the CDR3: TGTGCCCACTTCACAGATACGCAGTATTTT.